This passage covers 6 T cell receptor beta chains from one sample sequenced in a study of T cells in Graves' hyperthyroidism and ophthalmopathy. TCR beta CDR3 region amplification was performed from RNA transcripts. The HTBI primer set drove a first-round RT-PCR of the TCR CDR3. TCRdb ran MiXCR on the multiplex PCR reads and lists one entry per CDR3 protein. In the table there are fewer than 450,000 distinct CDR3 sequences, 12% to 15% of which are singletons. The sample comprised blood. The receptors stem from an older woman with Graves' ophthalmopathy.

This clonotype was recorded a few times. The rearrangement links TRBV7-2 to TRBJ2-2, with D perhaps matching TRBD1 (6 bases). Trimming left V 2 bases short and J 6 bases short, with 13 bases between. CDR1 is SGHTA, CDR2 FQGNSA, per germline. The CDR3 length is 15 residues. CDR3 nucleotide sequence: TGTGCCAGCAGCTTAATGGCAAGGGGGTCCGGGGAGCTGTTTTTT. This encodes CASSLMARGSGELFF.

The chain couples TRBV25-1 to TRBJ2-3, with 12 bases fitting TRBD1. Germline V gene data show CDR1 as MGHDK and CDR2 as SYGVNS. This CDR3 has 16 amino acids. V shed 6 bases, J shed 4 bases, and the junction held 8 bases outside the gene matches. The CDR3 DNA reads TGTGCCAGCAGCTCCCTTGGGACAGGGGGCCCAGATACGCAGTATTTT. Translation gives CASSSLGTGGPDTQYF.

CDR3 residues: CASSQDRGDQPQHF. The CDR3 DNA is TGTGCCAGCTCCCAGGACAGGGGGGATCAGCCCCAGCATTTT. This chain links TRBV18 with TRBJ1-5; TRBD1 aligns across 10 bases. This CDR3 has 14 amino acids. Germline values: CDR1 KGHSH, CDR2 LQKENI. V shed 6 bases, J shed 5 bases, and the junction held 4 bases outside the gene matches.

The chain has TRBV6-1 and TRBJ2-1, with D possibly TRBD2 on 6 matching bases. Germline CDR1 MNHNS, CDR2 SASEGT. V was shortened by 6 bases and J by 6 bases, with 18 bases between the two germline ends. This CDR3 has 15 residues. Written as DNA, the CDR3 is TGTGCCAGCAGACCTAACGGGAGAGAGTTCAATGAGCAGTTCTTC. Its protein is CASRPNGREFNEQFF.

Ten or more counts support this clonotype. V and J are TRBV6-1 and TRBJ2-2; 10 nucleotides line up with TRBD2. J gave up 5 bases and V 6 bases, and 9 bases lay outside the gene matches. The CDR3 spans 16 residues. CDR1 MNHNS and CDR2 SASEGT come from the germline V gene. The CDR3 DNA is TGTGCCAGCAGGGTAGCGGGAGGCACGGGGACCGGGGAGCTGTTTTTT. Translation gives CASRVAGGTGTGELFF.

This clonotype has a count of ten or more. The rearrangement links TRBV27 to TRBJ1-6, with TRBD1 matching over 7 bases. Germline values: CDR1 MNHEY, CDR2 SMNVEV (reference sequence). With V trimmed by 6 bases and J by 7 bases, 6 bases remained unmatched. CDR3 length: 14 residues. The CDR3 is CASRETGTNSPLHF. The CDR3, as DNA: TGTGCCAGCAGGGAGACAGGGACGAATTCACCCCTCCACTTT.